The 21 T cell receptor beta chains given below trace back to one sample, sequenced in a study of cytomegalovirus exposure and HLA in healthy donors (dated by TCRdb to 2016 to 2017). Libraries were made using the immunoSEQ multiplex PCR assay. For the multiplex PCR, a mixture combining 60 forward primers for TCR Vbeta segments and 13 reverse primers for TCR Jbeta segments was used. TCRdb retrieved this table from immuneACCESS and kept in-frame rearrangements only. Not all clones are present; in checked studies, unresolved V genes account for under half, and no reason is known for the remainder. The table for this sample lists fewer than 100,000 clones; approximately 76% of them were counted only once. The ten biggest clones cover 2% of the sample. The material sequenced was PBMCs. These TCRs come from a man aged 35 to 55 in good health and CMV-seronegative.

CDR3 protein: CASSVIGQGASEAFF. DNA of the CDR3: TGTGCCAGCAGTGTAATTGGACAGGGTGCGTCTGAAGCTTTCTTT. This sequence joins TRBV6-5 and TRBJ1-1; 8 bases match TRBD1. After removal of 5 bases from V and 6 bases from J, the junction contained 11 bases not matched to a gene. The germline V gene encodes CDR1 MNHEY and CDR2 SVGAGI. The CDR3 runs to 15 residues.

Only a few counts were recorded for this clone. V gene TRBV18 combines with J gene TRBJ1-4, with TRBD1 as a possible D gene (5 bases). In germline, CDR1 is KGHSH, CDR2 LQKENI. Trimming left V 2 bases short and J 3 bases short, with 10 bases between. The CDR3 is 15 amino acids. The CDR3 loop reads CASSPKGLANEKLFF. The CDR3 nucleotides are TGTGCCAGCTCACCAAAGGGGCTGGCTAATGAAAAACTGTTTTTT.

This chain joins TRBV9 and TRBJ1-2; 8 positions agree with TRBD1. The trim removed 3 bases at V and 6 bases at J, leaving 10 bases unmatched. The germline gives CDR1 SGDLS, CDR2 YYNGEE. CDR3 length: 15 amino acids. CDR3 residues: CASSARTTGVHGYTF. The CDR3 region has the DNA TGTGCCAGCAGCGCGCGAACGACAGGGGTCCATGGCTACACCTTC.

V usage is TRBV13 and J usage is TRBJ2-7; D possibly corresponds to TRBD2 (5 bases). Trimming removed 7 bases from V and 1 base from J, with 14 bases in between. This CDR3 is 14 amino acids long. Germline assignment: CDR1 PRHDT and CDR2 FYEKMQ (reference sequence). The CDR3, as DNA: TGTGCCAGCACTGAACCCGGGGTTTCCTACGAGCAGTACTTC. Translated: CASTEPGVSYEQYF.

The CDR3, as DNA: TGTGCCAGCAGCCCCCAGATCTATGGCTACACCTTC. Residues: CASSPQIYGYTF. V gene TRBV11-2 combines with J gene TRBJ1-2; D remains unclear. The CDR3 covers 12 residues. V gave up 5 bases and J gave up 4 bases, with 8 bases separating them. CDR1 and CDR2 (germline): SGHAT, FQNNGV.

The chain couples TRBV29-1 to TRBJ2-7; D uncertain. V lost 6 bases, J lost 7 bases, and 13 bases lay in between. The CDR3 length is 11 residues. CDR1 is SQVTM and CDR2 is ANQGSEA in the germline V gene. This CDR3 reads CSVSVPGEQYF. As DNA, the CDR3 is TGCAGCGTATCAGTCCCCGGGGAGCAGTACTTC.

This chain joins TRBV5-4 and TRBJ1-5; no firm D call. The CDR3 has 14 amino acids. Germline lookup yields CDR1 SGHNT and CDR2 YYREEE (reference sequence). V was trimmed by 1 base and J by 3 bases, leaving 8 bases between them. In nucleotides, the CDR3 is TGTGCCAGCAGCTTGACCTGCGTCAATCAGCCCCAGCATTTT. The encoded protein is CASSLTCVNQPQHF.

As for this clone: Additional DNA sequences in this sample encode the identical CDR3. The V gene is TRBV11-3, the J gene TRBJ1-1, with D tentatively TRBD1 (5 bases). Germline loops: CDR1 SGHNT, CDR2 YENEEA. There are 12 residues in the CDR3. V lost 5 bases and J lost 7, with 11 bases in between. The CDR3 here is CASSTGHGEAFF. The CDR3 nucleotides are TGTGCCAGCAGCACAGGACATGGTGAAGCTTTCTTT.

This clone was picked up a small number of times. The chain has TRBV5-1 and TRBJ1-4; weak D call: TRBD1 (6 bases). This CDR3 spans 16 amino acids. Looked up from germline, CDR1 is SGHRS and CDR2 is YFSETQ. Trimming took 4 bases from V and 7 from J, leaving 20 bases between them. Here the CDR3 reads CASSIKTAAGVEKLFF. In DNA, the CDR3 is TGCGCCAGCAGCATTAAAACTGCGGCAGGGGTTGAAAAACTGTTTTTT.

The V call is TRBV5-8, the J call TRBJ1-3, with a possible D match to TRBD1 (6 bases). CDR3 length: 15 amino acids. With 7 bases removed from V and 1 base from J, the gap between germline ends came to 15 bases. The germline V gene has CDR1 SGHTS and CDR2 YDEGEE. The CDR3 DNA reads TGTGCCAGCCAACGGCCAGGGGCATCTGGAAACACCATATATTTT. This translates into CASQRPGASGNTIYF.

The chain recombines TRBV6-1 with TRBJ2-5, with 8 bases identical to TRBD1. V gave up 1 base and J gave up 5 bases; unmatched junction bases: 3. Germline V gene data show CDR1 as MNHNS and CDR2 as SASEGT. The CDR3 loop spans 14 amino acids. The CDR3 here is CASSEDRGWETQYF. In nucleotides, the CDR3 is TGTGCCAGCAGTGAAGACAGGGGGTGGGAGACCCAGTACTTC.

The rearrangement links TRBV4-1 to TRBJ2-7; 9 bases fit TRBD2. Germline V CDR1 and CDR2: MGHRA, YSYEKL. V dropped 4 bases and J dropped 3; count of bases not matched to a gene: 13. The CDR3 is 17 residues long. The CDR3 sequence is CASSPETGGGRVYEQYF. In DNA, the CDR3 is TGCGCCAGCAGCCCTGAGACCGGGGGCGGGAGGGTCTACGAGCAGTACTTC.

The chain links TRBV29-1 to TRBJ2-1, with 9 bases aligning to TRBD2. Germline V gene lookup returns CDR1 SQVTM and CDR2 ANQGSEA. V shed 4 bases, J shed 0 bases, and the junction held 7 bases outside the gene matches. The CDR3 consists of 16 residues. CDR3 residues: CSVGRGTSLSYNEQFF. In DNA form, the CDR3 reads TGCAGCGTTGGCCGAGGGACTAGCCTCTCCTACAATGAGCAGTTCTTC.

The J gene is TRBJ2-3, the V gene TRBV19; 11 nucleotides match TRBD2. CDR1 is LNHDA, CDR2 SQIVND, per germline (reference sequence). V lost 4 bases to trimming and J lost 4 bases; unmatched junction nucleotides: 1. This CDR3 is 14 amino acids long. As DNA, the CDR3 is TGTGCCAGTAGTAATAGCGGGGGGGCAGATACGCAGTATTTT. Translating gives CASSNSGGADTQYF.

The chain combines TRBV7-8 with TRBJ2-2, with 7 bases fitting TRBD2. The V gene's germline CDR1 is SGHVS and CDR2 FQNEAQ. Trimming removed 5 bases from V and 0 bases from J; junction bases left unmatched: 6. This CDR3 is 16 amino acids long. The CDR3 loop is CASSPRDYANTGELFF. The CDR3 DNA reads as TGTGCCAGCAGCCCACGGGACTACGCGAACACCGGGGAGCTGTTTTTT.

CDR3 in DNA: TGTGCCAGCAGCACTAGGACAGGGGGCGGCTATGGCTACACCTTC. It codes for CASSTRTGGGYGYTF. This chain joins TRBV5-4 and TRBJ1-2, with 11 bases identical to TRBD1. V lost 4 bases to trimming and J lost 4 bases; unmatched junction nucleotides: 6. Germline loops: CDR1 SGHNT, CDR2 YYREEE (reference sequence). CDR3 length: 15 residues.

CDR3 loop: CASSEFRTGGVNTEAFF. The CDR3 nucleotides are TGTGCCAGCAGTGAGTTCCGGACAGGGGGAGTGAACACTGAAGCTTTCTTT. V is TRBV2 and J is TRBJ1-1, with 10 bases identical to TRBD1. Germline V gene data show CDR1 as SNHLY and CDR2 as FYNNEI. Trimming at V came to 3 bases and at J to 0 bases, leaving 7 bases not matched to a gene. The CDR3 loop spans 17 amino acids.

V is TRBV19 and J is TRBJ1-5, with TRBD1 as a possible D gene (6 bases). V was pared by 4 bases and J by 4 bases, with 14 bases between. The germline CDR1 and CDR2 sequences are LNHDA and SQIVND (reference sequence). CDR3 size: 15 residues. CDR3 nucleotides: TGTGCCAGTAGTACTCCGGACAGAAGGAATCAGCCCCAGCATTTT. Translation: CASSTPDRRNQPQHF.

The CDR3 DNA sequence: TGTGCCAGCAGCTTAGTCCCAGGGTCCTACGAGCAGTACTTC. It encodes CASSLVPGSYEQYF. The V call is TRBV11-2, the J call TRBJ2-7, with D maybe TRBD1 (5 bases). The germline CDR1 and CDR2 sequences are SGHAT and FQNNGV. The CDR3 consists of 14 residues. Trimming left V 1 base short and J 1 base short, with 8 bases between.

This clone was seen a single time. This chain joins TRBV11-2 and TRBJ2-1, with 12 bases fitting TRBD2. J lost 5 bases, V lost 1 base, and 0 bases had no gene match. CDR3 size: 15 residues. CDR1 SGHAT and CDR2 FQNNGV come from the germline V gene. CDR3 residues: CASSLGLAGDNEQFF. CDR3 DNA: TGTGCCAGCAGCTTAGGACTAGCGGGGGACAATGAGCAGTTCTTC.

V gene TRBV27 combines with J gene TRBJ1-1; 7 bases match TRBD1. V shed 6 bases, J shed 1 base, and the junction held 8 bases outside the gene matches. The CDR3 length is 15 residues. The germline V gene has CDR1 MNHEY and CDR2 SMNVEV (reference sequence). CDR3 nucleotides: TGTGCCAGCAGACCGAGGACAGGACCGAACACTGAAGCTTTCTTT. It codes for CASRPRTGPNTEAFF.